The clone carrying this T cell receptor beta chain was detected once. Its antigen is still unknown. TCRdb analysed the multiplex PCR reads with MiXCR anew, one entry per CDR3 protein. Of 25,000 or so distinct CDR3 sequences in the sample, approximately 70% were seen once. The sample belongs to a study of breast tumors, draining lymph nodes, adjacent tissues. Overall study results and limits: That most tumor T cells come from lymph nodes remained unproven. The data were judged consistent with most tumor T cells coming from lymph node and expanding in tumor. Compared with basal-like, luminal-like tumors shared significantly more repertoire with nontumor tissue.

V was clipped by 5 bases and J by 3 bases, with 13 bases between them. Per the germline V gene, CDR1 is SEHNR and CDR2 is FQNEAQ (reference sequence). This CDR3 comprises 14 residues. The source material was tumor-adjacent breast tissue. The sequence came from a female donor with breast cancer. Some clones in this sample may be carry-over from other donors' samples. V gene TRBV7-9 combines with J gene TRBJ1-2; D uncertain. Here the CDR3 reads CASSPPWEDYGYTF. The CDR3, as DNA: TGTGCCAGCAGCCCCCCGTGGGAGGACTATGGCTACACCTTC.